The rows below give T cell receptor beta chains drawn from one sample of a study of cytomegalovirus exposure and HLA in healthy donors. The table came from immunoSEQ multiplex PCR; TCRdb's copy has only in-frame clones and leaves some out. The sample lists around 100,000 clones, roughly 73% seen once, with more than 0.7% in the top ten. The sample taken for sequencing was PBMCs. These TCRs come from a woman between 25 and 40 years old in good health and CMV-seronegative. The conserved cysteine and the conserved F or W are not part of the CDR3 here. Each record gives: V gene, CDR3 protein.

>TRBV6-4
ASSESAQETQY
>TRBV6-5
ASNPGQGQETQY
>TRBV18
ASSPSADTEAF
>TRBV6-5
ASSPPGQPQH
>TRBV29-1
SVEGVSTGELF
>TRBV27
ASRFGGSPLH
>TRBV5-1
ASSLALETQY
>TRBV11-3
ASRGTEDGYT
>TRBV4-3
ASRLLGTGNGFMGQPQH
>TRBV4-3
ASSQAHRGNEQY
>TRBV9
ASSTGYVSPLH